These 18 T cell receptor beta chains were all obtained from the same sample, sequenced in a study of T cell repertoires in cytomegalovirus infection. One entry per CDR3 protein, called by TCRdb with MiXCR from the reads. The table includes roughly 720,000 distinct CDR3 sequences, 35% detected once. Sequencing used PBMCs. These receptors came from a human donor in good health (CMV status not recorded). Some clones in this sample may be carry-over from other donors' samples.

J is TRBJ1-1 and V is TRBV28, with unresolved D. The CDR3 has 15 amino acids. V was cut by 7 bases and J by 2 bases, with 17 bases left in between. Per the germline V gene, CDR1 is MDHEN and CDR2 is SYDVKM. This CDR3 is CASNLIRLGNTEAFF. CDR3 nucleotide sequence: TGTGCCAGCAACCTTATACGGCTGGGCAACACTGAAGCTTTCTTT.

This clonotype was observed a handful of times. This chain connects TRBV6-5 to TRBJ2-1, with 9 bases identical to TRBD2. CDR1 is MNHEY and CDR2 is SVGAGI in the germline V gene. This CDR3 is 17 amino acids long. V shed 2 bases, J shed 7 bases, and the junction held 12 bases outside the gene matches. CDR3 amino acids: CASSYLSSGNRVNEQFF. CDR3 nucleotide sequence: TGTGCCAGCAGTTACCTCTCTAGCGGGAATCGAGTAAATGAGCAGTTCTTC.

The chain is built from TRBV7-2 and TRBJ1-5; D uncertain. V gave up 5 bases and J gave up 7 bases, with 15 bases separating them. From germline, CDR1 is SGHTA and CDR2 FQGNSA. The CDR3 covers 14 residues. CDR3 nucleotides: TGTGCCAGCAGCCCTCTTTCTGGAGGACAGCCCCAGCATTTT. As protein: CASSPLSGGQPQHF.

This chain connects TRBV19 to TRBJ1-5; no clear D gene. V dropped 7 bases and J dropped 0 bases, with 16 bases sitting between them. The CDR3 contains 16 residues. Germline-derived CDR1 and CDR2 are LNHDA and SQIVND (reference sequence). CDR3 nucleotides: TGTGCCAGTAAAGCCGGGATGCCTTATAGCAATCAGCCCCAGCATTTT. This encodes CASKAGMPYSNQPQHF. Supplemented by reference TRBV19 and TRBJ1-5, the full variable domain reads DGGITQSPKYLFRKEGQNVTLSCEQNLNHDAMYWYRQDPGQGLRLIYYSQIVNDFQKGDIAEGYSVSREKKESFPLTVTSAQKNPTAFYLCASKAGMPYSNQPQHFGDGTRLSIL.

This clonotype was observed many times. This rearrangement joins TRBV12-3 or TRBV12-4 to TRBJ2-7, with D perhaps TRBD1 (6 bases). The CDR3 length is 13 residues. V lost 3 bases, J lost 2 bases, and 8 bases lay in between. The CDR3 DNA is TGTGCCAGCAGTTTTGACAGGACCTACGAGCAGTACTTC. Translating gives CASSFDRTYEQYF.

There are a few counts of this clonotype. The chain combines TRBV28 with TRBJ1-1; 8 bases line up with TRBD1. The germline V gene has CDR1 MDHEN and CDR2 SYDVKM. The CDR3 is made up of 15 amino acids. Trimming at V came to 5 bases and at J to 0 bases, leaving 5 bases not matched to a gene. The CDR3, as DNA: TGTGCCAGCAGTCAGGGGGCGCCTGTGAACACTGAAGCTTTCTTT. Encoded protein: CASSQGAPVNTEAFF.

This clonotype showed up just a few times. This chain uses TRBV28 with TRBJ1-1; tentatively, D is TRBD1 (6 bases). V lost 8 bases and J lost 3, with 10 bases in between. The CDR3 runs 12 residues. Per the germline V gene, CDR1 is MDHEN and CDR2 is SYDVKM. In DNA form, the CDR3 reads TGTGCCAGCCTCCAGGGGTACACTGAAGCTTTCTTT. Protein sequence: CASLQGYTEAFF.

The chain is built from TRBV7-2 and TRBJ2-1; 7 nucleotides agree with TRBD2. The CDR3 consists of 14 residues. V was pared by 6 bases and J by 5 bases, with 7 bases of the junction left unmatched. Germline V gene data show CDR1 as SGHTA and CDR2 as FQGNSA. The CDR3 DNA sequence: TGTGCCAGCAGTAACCGGGACTATGACAATGAGCAGTTCTTC. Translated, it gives CASSNRDYDNEQFF. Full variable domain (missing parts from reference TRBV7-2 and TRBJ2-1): GAGVSQSPSNKVTEKGKDVELRCDPISGHTALYWYRQSLGQGLEFLIYFQGNSAPDKSGLPSDRFSAERTGGSVSTLTIQRTQQEDSAVYLCASSNRDYDNEQFFGPGTRLTVL.

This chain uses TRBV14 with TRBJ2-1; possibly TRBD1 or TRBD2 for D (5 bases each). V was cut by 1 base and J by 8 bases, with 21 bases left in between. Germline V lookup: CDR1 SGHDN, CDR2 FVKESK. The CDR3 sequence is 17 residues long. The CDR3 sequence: CASSQVGTLGPFDEQFF. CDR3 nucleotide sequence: TGTGCCAGCAGCCAAGTCGGGACGTTAGGGCCTTTCGATGAGCAGTTCTTC.

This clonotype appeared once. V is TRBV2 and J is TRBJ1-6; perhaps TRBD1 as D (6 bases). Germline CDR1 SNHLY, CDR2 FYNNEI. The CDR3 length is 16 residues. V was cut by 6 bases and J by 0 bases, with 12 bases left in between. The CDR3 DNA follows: TGTGCCAGCAGATCAGGGGATAGCTCCTATAATTCACCCCTCCACTTT. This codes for CASRSGDSSYNSPLHF.

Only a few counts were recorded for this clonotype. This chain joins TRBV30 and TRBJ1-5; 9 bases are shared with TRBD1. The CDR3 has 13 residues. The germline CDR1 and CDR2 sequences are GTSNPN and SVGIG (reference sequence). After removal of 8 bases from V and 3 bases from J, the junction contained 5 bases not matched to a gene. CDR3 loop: CAGGTGNNQPQHF. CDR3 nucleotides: TGTGCCGGCGGGACAGGGAACAATCAGCCCCAGCATTTT.

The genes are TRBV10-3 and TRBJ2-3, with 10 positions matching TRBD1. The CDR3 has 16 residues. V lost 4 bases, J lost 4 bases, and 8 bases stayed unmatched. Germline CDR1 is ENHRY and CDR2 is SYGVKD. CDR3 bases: TGTGCCATCAGTGCCGACAGGGGGCTTGAGCCAGATACGCAGTATTTT. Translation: CAISADRGLEPDTQYF.

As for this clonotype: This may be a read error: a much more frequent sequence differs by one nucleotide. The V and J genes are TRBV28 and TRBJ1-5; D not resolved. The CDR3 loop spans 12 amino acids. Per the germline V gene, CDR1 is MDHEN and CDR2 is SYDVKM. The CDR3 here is CTSSFLQRPQHF. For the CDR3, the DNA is TGTACCAGCAGTTTTCTCCAGAGGCCCCAGCATTTT.

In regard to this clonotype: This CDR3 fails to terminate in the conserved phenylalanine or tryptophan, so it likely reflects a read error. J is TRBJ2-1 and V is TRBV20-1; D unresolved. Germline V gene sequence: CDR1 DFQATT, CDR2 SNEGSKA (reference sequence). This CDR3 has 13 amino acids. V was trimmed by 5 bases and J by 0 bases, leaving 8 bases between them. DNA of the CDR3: TGCAGTGCTTCACAGAGCTCCTACAATGAGCAGTTCTTA. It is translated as CSASQSSYNEQFL.

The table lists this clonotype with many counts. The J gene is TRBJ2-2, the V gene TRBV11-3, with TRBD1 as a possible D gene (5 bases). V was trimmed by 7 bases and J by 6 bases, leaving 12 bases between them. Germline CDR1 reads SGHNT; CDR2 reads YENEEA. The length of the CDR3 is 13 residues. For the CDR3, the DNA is TGTGCCAGCACCCCGTCAGGGTCCGGGGAGCTGTTTTTT. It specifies CASTPSGSGELFF.

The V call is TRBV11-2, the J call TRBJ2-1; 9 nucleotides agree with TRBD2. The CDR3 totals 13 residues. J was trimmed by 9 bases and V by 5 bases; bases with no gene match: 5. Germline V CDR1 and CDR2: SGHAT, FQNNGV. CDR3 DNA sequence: TGTGCCAGCAGCCGGGGCGGGAGGGGTGAGCAGTTCTTC. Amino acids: CASSRGGRGEQFF.

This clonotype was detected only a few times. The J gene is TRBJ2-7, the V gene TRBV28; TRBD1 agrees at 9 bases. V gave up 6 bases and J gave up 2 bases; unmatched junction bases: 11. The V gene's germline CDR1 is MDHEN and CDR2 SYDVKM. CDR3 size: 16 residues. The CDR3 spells CASSQVLGQGTYEQYF. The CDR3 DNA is TGTGCCAGCAGCCAAGTTTTGGGACAGGGAACCTACGAGCAGTACTTC.

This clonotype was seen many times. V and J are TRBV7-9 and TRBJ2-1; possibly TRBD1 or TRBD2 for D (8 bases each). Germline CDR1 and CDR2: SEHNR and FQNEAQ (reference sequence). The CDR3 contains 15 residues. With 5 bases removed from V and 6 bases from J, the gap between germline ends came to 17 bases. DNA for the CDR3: TGTGCCAGCAGCCCCCGGGGGGGACAGGCCAATGAGCAGTTCTTC. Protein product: CASSPRGGQANEQFF.